This T cell receptor (beta chain) emerged from a study of CD8+CD57+ T cells in acquired aplastic anemia. Overall study context: DNA from sorted CD4+ and CD8+ cells averaged around 3 ug. Average CD4+ read depth in healthy donors was about 10.8 million reads.

The length of the CDR3 is 14 residues. J gave up 3 bases and V 5 bases, and 4 bases lay outside the gene matches. Profiling of TCR beta VDJ combinations and CDR3 sequences used genomic DNA as template. TCRdb recomputed calls from the reads with MiXCR, one row per CDR3 protein. The sample yields roughly 420,000 distinct CDR3 sequences, around 68% seen once. The sample consisted of sorted CD4+, CD8+, or CD8+CD57+ T cells (not recorded which) from PBMCs. The source is a human donor in good health, serving as a control. This rearrangement joins TRBV12-3 or TRBV12-4 to TRBJ1-2, with TRBD1 matching over 9 bases. CDR3 sequence: CASSGRDRDYGYTF. The CDR3 nucleotides read TGTGCCAGCAGTGGTAGGGACAGGGACTATGGCTACACCTTC.